A single sample is the source of the 23 T cell receptor beta chains below, sequenced in a study of blood T cell repertoires in COVID-19. Sequenced by immunoSEQ multiplex PCR; TCRdb stores in-frame clones only, minus some. The repertoire consists of about 270,000 clones, with 75% to 95% occurring once and the leading ten covering approximately 2.9%. The sample was PBMCs or T cells enriched from blood (not recorded which). The receptors were gathered from a man aged 40-55 years who had been exposed to COVID-19.

There are a few counts of this clone. The rearrangement joins TRBV19 to TRBJ2-7; 13 bases line up with TRBD2. CDR1 and CDR2 from the germline V gene are LNHDA and SQIVND (reference sequence). The length of the CDR3 is 14 residues. After removal of 2 bases from V and 8 bases from J, the junction contained 3 bases not matched to a gene. CDR3 in amino acids: CASSISTSGRKQYF. CDR3 nucleotides: TGTGCCAGTAGTATATCGACTAGCGGGAGGAAGCAGTACTTC. The variable domain in full, with the rest retrieved from reference TRBV19 and TRBJ2-7, is DGGITQSPKYLFRKEGQNVTLSCEQNLNHDAMYWYRQDPGQGLRLIYYSQIVNDFQKGDIAEGYSVSREKKESFPLTVTSAQKNPTAFYLCASSISTSGRKQYFGPGTRLTVT.

This clone turned up a few times. The V gene is TRBV4-1, the J gene TRBJ2-4; TRBD1 is a possible D gene (6 bases). Germline lookup yields CDR1 MGHRA and CDR2 YSYEKL. The CDR3 is made up of 17 amino acids. Trimming stripped 0 bases from V and 0 bases from J, with 12 bases between. CDR3 region: CASSQEGAGTAKNIQYF. CDR3 bases: TGCGCCAGCAGCCAAGAGGGGGCCGGGACAGCCAAAAACATTCAGTACTTC.

The chain uses TRBV6-1 and TRBJ2-3; the match to TRBD2 covers 12 bases. V lost 2 bases and J lost 5; bases outside the gene matches: 11. There are 18 residues in the CDR3. Per germline, CDR1 MNHNS and CDR2 SASEGT. The CDR3, as DNA: TGTGCCAGCAGTGAAACGACTAGCGGGAGTCACGTAGTAGATACGCAGTATTTT. Its protein is CASSETTSGSHVVDTQYF.

The chain combines TRBV5-1 with TRBJ1-3, with D tentatively TRBD1 (5 bases). Germline CDR1 and CDR2: SGHRS and YFSETQ. V shed 0 bases and J shed 2 bases, with 12 bases lying between them. The CDR3 contains 16 residues. The CDR3 spells CASSLAAGGAGNTIYF. The CDR3 DNA reads as TGCGCCAGCAGCTTGGCGGCGGGGGGGGCTGGAAACACCATATATTTT.

The CDR3 coding sequence is TGTGCCAGCAGTGAAGGGGCTAGCGGGAGCACAGATACGCAGTATTTT. This encodes CASSEGASGSTDTQYF. The rearrangement joins TRBV2 to TRBJ2-3; 8 nucleotides align to TRBD2. Germline-derived CDR1 and CDR2 are SNHLY and FYNNEI. This CDR3 contains 16 residues. The trim removed 1 base at V and 0 bases at J, leaving 3 bases unmatched.

The V gene is TRBV28, the J gene TRBJ2-3; tentative D call: TRBD2 (5 bases). Looked up from germline, CDR1 is MDHEN and CDR2 is SYDVKM. The CDR3 covers 15 residues. Trimming took 6 bases from V and 3 from J, leaving 16 bases between them. In nucleotides, the CDR3 is TGTGCCAGCAGCCCCCAGGAGGAGTGGACAGATACGCAGTATTTT. Translation gives CASSPQEEWTDTQYF.

The chain employs TRBV6-5 and TRBJ1-5; TRBD1 aligns across 9 bases. This CDR3 comprises 14 residues. CDR1 is MNHEY, CDR2 SVGAGI, per germline. V dropped 7 bases and J dropped 4; count of bases not matched to a gene: 5. The CDR3 spells CASTSGTGNQPQHF. The CDR3, as DNA: TGTGCCAGCACATCCGGGACAGGGAATCAGCCCCAGCATTTT.

The chain couples TRBV30 to TRBJ1-4, with 9 bases matching TRBD1. V was clipped by 2 bases and J by 6 bases; unmatched bases: 4. This CDR3 is built from 14 residues. From germline, CDR1 is GTSNPN and CDR2 SVGIG (reference sequence). Here the CDR3 reads CAWSPGQGYEKLFF. In DNA form, the CDR3 reads TGTGCCTGGAGTCCGGGACAGGGATATGAAAAACTGTTTTTT.

This sequence joins TRBV29-1 and TRBJ1-2; D gene ambiguous. V lost 5 bases and J lost 6, with 22 bases in between. Germline V CDR1 and CDR2: SQVTM, ANQGSEA. This CDR3 has 15 residues. CDR3: CSVIDPGTRRHGYTF. CDR3 in DNA: TGCAGCGTTATTGACCCAGGCACTCGACGTCATGGCTACACCTTC.

The V gene is TRBV11-2, the J gene TRBJ1-4; D is ambiguous. CDR3 length: 14 residues. Germline values: CDR1 SGHAT, CDR2 FQNNGV. Trimming shortened V by 1 base and J by 4 bases, and 7 bases separated the two germline ends. CDR3 in amino acids: CASSLAPYNEKLFF. In DNA, the CDR3 is TGTGCCAGCAGCTTAGCCCCTTATAATGAAAAACTGTTTTTT.

The chain has TRBV27 and TRBJ2-5, with TRBD1 identical over 7 bases. The germline V gene has CDR1 MNHEY and CDR2 SMNVEV (reference sequence). The junction had 12 bases not matched to a gene; V was cut back by 3 bases and J by 2 bases. The CDR3 runs to 17 residues. In DNA form, the CDR3 reads TGTGCCAGCAGTTTTCGGTATCGGGACAGTTTACAAGAGACCCAGTACTTC. It codes for CASSFRYRDSLQETQYF.

The rearrangement joins TRBV4-1 to TRBJ2-7; weak D call: TRBD2 (6 bases). V dropped 0 bases and J dropped 0 bases, with 24 bases sitting between them. The V gene's germline CDR1 is MGHRA and CDR2 YSYEKL. The CDR3 has 20 amino acids. The CDR3 DNA sequence: TGCGCCAGCAGCCAAGATGGTTCCGGGATGCGTTACGGGAGCTCCTACGAGCAGTACTTC. Translation gives CASSQDGSGMRYGSSYEQYF.

The gene calls are TRBV7-9 and TRBJ2-7; D is uncertain. Germline V gene lookup returns CDR1 SEHNR and CDR2 FQNEAQ (reference sequence). Trimming left V 1 base short and J 2 bases short, with 9 bases between. This CDR3 contains 14 residues. The CDR3 spells CASSLEYSTYEQYF. The CDR3 DNA sequence: TGTGCCAGCAGCTTAGAGTACAGTACCTACGAGCAGTACTTC. The complete variable domain, with remaining parts taken from reference TRBV7-9 and TRBJ2-7, reads DTGVSQNPRHKITKRGQNVTFRCDPISEHNRLYWYRQTLGQGPEFLTYFQNEAQLEKSRLLSDRFSAERPKGSFSTLEIQRTEQGDSAMYLCASSLEYSTYEQYFGPGTRLTVT.

The J gene is TRBJ2-2, the V gene TRBV7-3; D call uncertain. Germline CDR1 is SGHTA and CDR2 is FQGTGA. The CDR3 is 16 amino acids. Trimming removed 7 bases at V and 1 base at J, with 16 bases between. CDR3 sequence (DNA): TGTGCCAGCACCTTGGCAGCGTCTATGAACACCGGGGAGCTGTTTTTT. Its translation: CASTLAASMNTGELFF.

V and J are TRBV6-1 and TRBJ2-7, with TRBD2 as a possible D gene (6 bases). The CDR3 covers 14 residues. Between the trimmed V and J ends, which lost 1 base and 4 bases, there was a span of 11 bases. Looked up from germline, CDR1 is MNHNS and CDR2 is SASEGT. The CDR3 DNA reads as TGTGCCAGCAGTGAAGGGACTATACCATACGAGCAGTACTTC. Translating it yields CASSEGTIPYEQYF.

The CDR3 bases are TGTGCCAGCAGTTACCTAGCGGGAGGGCCGTTTGAGCAGTTCTTC. This encodes CASSYLAGGPFEQFF. V gene TRBV6-2 or TRBV6-3 combines with J gene TRBJ2-1; 12 bases map to TRBD2. CDR3 length equals 15 residues. Germline V gene data show CDR1 as MNHEY and CDR2 as SVGEGT. After removal of 2 bases from V and 9 bases from J, the junction contained 5 bases not matched to a gene.

This rearrangement joins TRBV24-1 to TRBJ2-1; 8 bases agree with TRBD1. This CDR3 region has 16 residues. CDR1 and CDR2 from the germline V gene are KGHDR and SFDVKD. J gave up 6 bases and V 0 bases, and 6 bases lay outside the gene matches. The CDR3 DNA is TGTGCCACCAGTGATTTGTCGCAGGGGGCAGGCAATGAGCAGTTCTTC. This sequence encodes CATSDLSQGAGNEQFF.

The chain couples TRBV5-6 to TRBJ2-7; D is ambiguous. Looked up from germline, CDR1 is SGHDT and CDR2 is YYEEEE. The CDR3 is made up of 12 amino acids. Trimming shortened V by 2 bases and J by 3 bases, and 6 bases separated the two germline ends. CDR3 sequence reads: CASSLTYYEQYF. For the CDR3, the DNA is TGTGCCAGCAGCTTAACCTACTACGAGCAGTACTTC.

This clone has only one observation. The V call is TRBV28, the J call TRBJ2-1; D perhaps matches TRBD2 (6 bases). Germline lookup yields CDR1 MDHEN and CDR2 SYDVKM. The CDR3 extends over 12 amino acids. Trimming took off 4 bases at V and 15 bases at J, with 16 bases between the two ends. CDR3 in amino acids: CASSSTGLWGFF. CDR3 DNA: TGTGCCAGCAGTTCTACGGGACTGTGGGGGTTCTTC.

The genes are TRBV9 and TRBJ1-2; tentative D call: TRBD1 (5 bases). Germline V lookup: CDR1 SGDLS, CDR2 YYNGEE. CDR3 size: 12 residues. With 7 bases removed from V and 5 bases from J, the gap between germline ends came to 12 bases. CDR3 in DNA: TGTGCCAGCGGAGGGGCAGGTTATGGCTACACCTTC. Its translation is CASGGAGYGYTF.

The genes are TRBV9 and TRBJ2-5; TRBD2 matches at 7 bases. This CDR3 contains 19 residues. Trimming removed 0 bases from V and 2 bases from J; junction bases left unmatched: 16. Germline values: CDR1 SGDLS, CDR2 YYNGEE. CDR3 coding DNA: TGTGCCAGCAGCGTAGCTGCCGGACTAGTGTTCAACCTACAAGAGACCCAGTACTTC. Translation: CASSVAAGLVFNLQETQYF.

The genes are TRBV7-9 and TRBJ2-1; D is uncertain. Germline loops: CDR1 SEHNR, CDR2 FQNEAQ (reference sequence). There are 11 residues in the CDR3. Trimming took off 5 bases at V and 9 bases at J, with 8 bases between the two ends. The CDR3 protein is CASSPQFEQFF. The CDR3 region has the DNA TGTGCCAGCAGCCCCCAATTTGAGCAGTTCTTC. The whole variable domain, filled in from reference TRBV7-9 and TRBJ2-1, reads DTGVSQNPRHKITKRGQNVTFRCDPISEHNRLYWYRQTLGQGPEFLTYFQNEAQLEKSRLLSDRFSAERPKGSFSTLEIQRTEQGDSAMYLCASSPQFEQFFGPGTRLTVL.

The rearrangement uses TRBV5-1 and TRBJ2-5; D is possibly TRBD1 (6 bases). V was cut by 4 bases and J by 4 bases, with 14 bases left in between. The CDR3 covers 14 residues. Germline-derived CDR1 and CDR2 are SGHRS and YFSETQ. The CDR3 loop is CASSGEARGETQYF. The CDR3 bases are TGCGCCAGCAGCGGTGAGGCCAGGGGAGAGACCCAGTACTTC.